This T cell receptor (beta chain) came from a study of cytomegalovirus exposure and HLA in healthy donors. Study background: From HLA-typed donors, an early data release held approximately 85 million unique TCRs.

Study-level points and caveats: Per a later analysis, HLA-associated TCR beta chains showed more clonal expansion than other, equally common TCR beta chains. Most TCR sequences were seen very rarely across donors, but some public TCRs occurred in many.

This clone was seen only a few times. The antigen remains unidentified. The PCR made use of 60 Vbeta and 13 Jbeta primers. As processed by the authors: Later, 65 million to 85 million unique TCR beta chains were counted in an analysis, and 10 million to 12 million of them were shared. Only in-frame clones appear in the TCRdb table, and some are missing; sequencing was by immunoSEQ multiplex PCR. For V, J and clone size, that table is used; D and trimming come from the DNA. Among about 170,000 clones listed, approximately 71% were seen once. Trimming stripped 4 bases from V and 4 bases from J, with 22 bases between. From germline, CDR1 is LGHNA and CDR2 YNFKEQ. The CDR3 has 18 residues.

The chain uses TRBV4-2 and TRBJ1-4; possibly TRBD1 for D (5 bases). The sequence was collected from a woman in her late teens or twenties in good health and CMV-seropositive. Material for sequencing was PBMCs. The CDR3: CASSPITPFRGGNEKLFF. CDR3 bases: TGTGCCAGCAGCCCCATAACCCCCTTCCGGGGGGGTAATGAAAAACTGTTTTTT.